These T cell receptor beta chains were read from a single sample in a study of T cells expressing NK-cell markers. Reprocessing the 5' RACE reads, TCRdb reports a single entry for every CDR3 protein and omits DNA. The sample yields under 600,000 distinct CDR3 sequences, of which the top ten take up roughly 1.4%. Sequencing input: blood T cells: a sorted CD56 or NKG2C T cell subset, CD4+ or CD8+ T cells, or bulk PBMC T cells (not recorded which). The receptors here all came from a woman aged 45-65 years in good health. Each CDR3 is given with its conserved first and last residue.

V,J,CDR3
TRBV3-1,TRBJ2-1,CASSQDRAASYEQFF
TRBV10-3,TRBJ2-5,CAISASGIETQYF
TRBV12-3/TRBV12-4,TRBJ2-1,CASRLADSYNEQFF
TRBV5-1,TRBJ2-5,CASSFPLRQETQYF
TRBV11-2,TRBJ1-2,CASSLNRVPYGYTF
TRBV2,TRBJ2-3,CASSTGTAKGDTQYF
TRBV7-9,TRBJ1-5,CASSPTGGLNQPQHF
TRBV10-3,TRBJ1-1,CAIRSRDRGRGTEAFF
TRBV18,TRBJ2-5,CASSPGLAVAETQYF
TRBV5-1,TRBJ1-2,CASSLAGVYGYTF
TRBV11-3,TRBJ2-2,CASSPGGASSGELFF
TRBV7-8,TRBJ1-1,CASSLAGLIRNTEAFF
TRBV3-1,TRBJ1-1,CASSPSRADLAFF
TRBV4-1,TRBJ2-2,CASSQDLQGTLNTGELFF
TRBV24-1,TRBJ2-1,CATSDSFTSGLYNEQFF
TRBV12-3/TRBV12-4,TRBJ2-7,CASSLETTFSEQYF
TRBV2,TRBJ2-1,CASSEKGLAEYNEQFF
TRBV6-1,TRBJ2-3,CASNRKGTDTQYF
TRBV24-1,TRBJ2-5,CACLADQETQYF
TRBV11-2,TRBJ2-5,CASSSLRGGGQETQYF
TRBV19,TRBJ1-2,CASMGEGYGYTF
TRBV12-3/TRBV12-4,TRBJ2-1,CASSLGGIMSSYNEQFF
TRBV5-1,TRBJ2-3,CASSLEAGANTDTQYF
TRBV29-1,TRBJ2-7,CSGSGGPRYEQYF
TRBV7-6,TRBJ1-5,CASSRATDQPQHF
TRBV5-1,TRBJ1-1,CASSLGGTIMNTEAFF
TRBV3-1,TRBJ2-5,CASSPLLAGAQTQYF
TRBV20-1,TRBJ2-1,CSARALGNNEQFF
TRBV11-2,TRBJ2-2,CASRDFRVIGGELFF
TRBV9,TRBJ2-2,CASSVISAGTGELFF
TRBV20-1,TRBJ2-5,CSANAGIRTQYF
TRBV6-1,TRBJ2-5,CASSATRTSGSGQTQYF
TRBV5-1,TRBJ2-1,CASSGREGPYNEQFF
TRBV29-1,TRBJ2-3,CSVVFQGGTDTQYF
TRBV29-1,TRBJ2-5,CSASPTGSRETQYF
TRBV10-3,TRBJ2-3,CAIRTTRPTQYF
TRBV19,TRBJ2-2,CASSINFQGRDTGELFF